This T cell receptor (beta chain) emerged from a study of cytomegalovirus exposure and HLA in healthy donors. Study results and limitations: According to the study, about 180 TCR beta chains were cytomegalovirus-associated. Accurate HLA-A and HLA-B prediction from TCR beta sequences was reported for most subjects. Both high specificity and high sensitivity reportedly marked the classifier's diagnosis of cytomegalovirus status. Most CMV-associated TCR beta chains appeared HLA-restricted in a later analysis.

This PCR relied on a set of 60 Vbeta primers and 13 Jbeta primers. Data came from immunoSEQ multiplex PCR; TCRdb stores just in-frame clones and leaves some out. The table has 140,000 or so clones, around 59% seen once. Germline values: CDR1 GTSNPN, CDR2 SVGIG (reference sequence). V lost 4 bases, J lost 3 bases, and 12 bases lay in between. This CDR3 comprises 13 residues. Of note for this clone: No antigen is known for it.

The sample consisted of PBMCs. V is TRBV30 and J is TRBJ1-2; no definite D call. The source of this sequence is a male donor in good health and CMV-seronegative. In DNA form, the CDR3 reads TGTGCCTGGAACGTCAGGCGGGACTATGGCTACACCTTC. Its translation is CAWNVRRDYGYTF.